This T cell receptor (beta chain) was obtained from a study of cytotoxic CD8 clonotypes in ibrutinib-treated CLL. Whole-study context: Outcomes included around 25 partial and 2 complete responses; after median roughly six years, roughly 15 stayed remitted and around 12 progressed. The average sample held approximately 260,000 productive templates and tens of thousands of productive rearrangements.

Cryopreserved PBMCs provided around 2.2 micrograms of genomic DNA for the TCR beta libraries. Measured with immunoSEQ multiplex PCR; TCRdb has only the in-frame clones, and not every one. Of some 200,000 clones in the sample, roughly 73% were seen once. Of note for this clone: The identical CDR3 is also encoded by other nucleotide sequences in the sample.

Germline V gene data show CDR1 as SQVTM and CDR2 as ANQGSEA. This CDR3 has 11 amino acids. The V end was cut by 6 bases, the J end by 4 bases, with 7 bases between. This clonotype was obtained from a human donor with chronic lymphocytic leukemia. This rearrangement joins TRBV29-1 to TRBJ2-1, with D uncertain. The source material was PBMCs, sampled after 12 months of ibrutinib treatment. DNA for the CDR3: TGCAGCGTCAAGGTTTACAATGAGCAGTTCTTC. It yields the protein CSVKVYNEQFF.